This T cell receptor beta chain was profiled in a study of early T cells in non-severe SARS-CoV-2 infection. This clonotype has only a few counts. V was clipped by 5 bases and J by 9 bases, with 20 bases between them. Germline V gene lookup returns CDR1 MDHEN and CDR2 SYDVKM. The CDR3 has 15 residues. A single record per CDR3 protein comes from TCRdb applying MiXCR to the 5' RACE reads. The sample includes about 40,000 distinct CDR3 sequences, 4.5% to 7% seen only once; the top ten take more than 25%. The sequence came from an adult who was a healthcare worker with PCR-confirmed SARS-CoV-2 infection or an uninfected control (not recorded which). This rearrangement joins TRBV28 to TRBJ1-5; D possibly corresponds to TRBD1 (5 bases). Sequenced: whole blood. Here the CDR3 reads CASSRSWGDAGPQHF. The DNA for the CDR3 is TGTGCCAGCAGTCGCTCCTGGGGGGACGCGGGGCCCCAGCATTTT.